Detailed here is one TCR beta chain. Looked up from germline, CDR1 is LNHDA and CDR2 is SQIVND (reference sequence). Trimming shortened V by 3 bases and J by 4 bases, and 9 bases separated the two germline ends. The CDR3 is made up of 13 amino acids. This specimen belongs to a study of OX40 agonist ivuxolimab in advanced cancers. Profiled with immunoSEQ multiplex PCR; TCRdb holds only in-frame clones, not every one. The sample consists of some 85,000 clones, less than 95% of them appearing once. The gene calls are TRBV19 and TRBJ2-5, with D hard to call. The specimen was CD4+ or CD8+ T cells sorted from blood, collected in a trial of the OX40 agonist ivuxolimab. The receptor was isolated from an adult with an advanced solid tumor such as melanoma, head and neck, liver or kidney cancer. The CDR3 sequence is CASSMQRRETQYF. The CDR3 coding sequence is TGTGCCAGTAGTATGCAGCGTAGAGAGACCCAGTACTTC.